This TCR beta chain was sequenced for a study of T cell repertoires in cytomegalovirus infection. General observations from the study: CMV-specific TCR beta clonotypes restricted by HLA-C were the ones dominating the ex vivo response.

MiXCR, applied by TCRdb to the reads, yields one record per CDR3 protein. The sample contains roughly 600,000 distinct CDR3 sequences, 20% to 30% of which appear only once. Germline CDR1 is MNHEY and CDR2 is SMNVEV (reference sequence). Trimming left V 6 bases short and J 3 bases short, with 9 bases between. The CDR3 has 12 residues. This clonotype appeared many times. The antigen remains unidentified. The chain joins TRBV27 to TRBJ2-7, with D hard to call. The specimen was CD8+ T cells from PBMCs. The sequence was collected from a human donor in good health (CMV status not recorded). Some clones in this sample may be carry-over from other donors' samples. The CDR3 reads CASRGEDYEQYF. CDR3 in DNA: TGTGCCAGCAGAGGAGAAGACTACGAGCAGTACTTC.